The present T cell receptor (beta chain) was sequenced within a study of identical twins. MiXCR, run by TCRdb on the 5' RACE reads, gives a single entry per CDR3 protein. The sample has about 790,000 distinct CDR3 sequences, over 15% seen once. These data were also filed under a second study, of T cells expressing NK-cell markers.

The sequence was collected from a young woman in good health. Sequencing was carried out using PBMCs.

CDR3 bases: TGCAGTGCTAGAGATCGACGACAGAACACTGAAGCTTTCTTT. This sequence encodes CSARDRRQNTEAFF. V gene TRBV20-1 combines with J gene TRBJ1-1; D not resolved. The CDR3 has 14 residues. Germline CDR1 DFQATT, CDR2 SNEGSKA (reference sequence). Trimming left V 0 bases short and J 1 base short, with 9 bases between.